A single sample is the source of the 29 T cell receptor beta chains below, sequenced in a study of lymphopenia after photon versus proton radiotherapy. Repertoires were generated with immunoSEQ multiplex PCR, while TCRdb's copy carries only in-frame clones and drops some. The sample shows some 170,000 clones, around 85% of them seen only once. This sample comprised peripheral blood, obtained from a patient treated with photon-based radiotherapy. All receptors derive from a man aged 50 to 60 with gastric cancer.

The rearrangement uses TRBV6-1 and TRBJ2-3; no definite D call. This CDR3 comprises 15 residues. The germline V and J ends were trimmed by 0 bases and 0 bases, with 7 bases remaining between them. Germline V gene lookup returns CDR1 MNHNS and CDR2 SASEGT. The CDR3 DNA reads as TGTGCCAGCAGTGAAGCGCCCGGAAGCACAGATACGCAGTATTTT. Residues: CASSEAPGSTDTQYF.

The V call is TRBV6-5, the J call TRBJ2-3; D could derive from TRBD1 or TRBD2 (5 bases each). Germline CDR1 reads MNHEY; CDR2 reads SVGAGI. This CDR3 contains 15 residues. The V end lost 2 bases, the J end lost 2 bases, and 11 bases lay between the germline ends. CDR3 sequence reads: CASSYGAGNTDTQYF. CDR3 coding DNA: TGTGCCAGCAGTTACGGGGCCGGGAACACAGATACGCAGTATTTT.

This chain links TRBV5-1 with TRBJ2-2; no reliable D call. Germline-derived CDR1 and CDR2 are SGHRS and YFSETQ. CDR3 length: 13 residues. V was clipped by 0 bases and J by 7 bases, with 7 bases between them. The CDR3 region has the DNA TGCGCCAGCAGCTTGGGGTATAACGGGGAGCTGTTTTTT. Its protein product is CASSLGYNGELFF.

The rearrangement joins TRBV15 to TRBJ1-1, with TRBD1 identical over 8 bases. Germline CDR1 is LNHNV and CDR2 is YYDKDF (reference sequence). J was trimmed by 10 bases and V by 2 bases; bases with no gene match: 6. The CDR3 consists of 13 residues. DNA for the CDR3: TGTGCCACCAGCAGAAAGAAAGACAGGGGAGCTTTCTTT. As protein: CATSRKKDRGAFF. Full variable domain (remainder filled in from reference TRBV15 and TRBJ1-1): DAMVIQNPRYQVTQFGKPVTLSCSQTLNHNVMYWYQQKSSQAPKLLFHYYDKDFNNEADTPDNFQSRRPNTSFCFLDIRSPGLGDTAMYLCATSRKKDRGAFFGQGTRLTVV.

The chain has TRBV27 and TRBJ1-5; unclear D gene. The CDR3 is made up of 13 amino acids. Germline V gives CDR1 MNHEY, CDR2 SMNVEV (reference sequence). V was pared by 5 bases and J by 9 bases, with 14 bases between. CDR3 sequence (DNA): TGTGCCAGCAGTCCGGACGGAACAAGGCCCCAGCATTTT. Amino acid sequence: CASSPDGTRPQHF.

This chain joins TRBV5-5 and TRBJ2-7, with TRBD1 identical over 8 bases. The trim removed 0 bases at V and 11 bases at J, leaving 10 bases unmatched. Germline-derived CDR1 and CDR2 are SGHKS and YYEKEE (reference sequence). The CDR3 contains 14 residues. CDR3: CASSLGTGNPKEYF. The CDR3 DNA reads as TGTGCCAGCAGCTTGGGGACAGGGAATCCCAAGGAGTACTTC.

V usage is TRBV30 and J usage is TRBJ2-3; 15 bases fit TRBD2. Germline V gene lookup returns CDR1 GTSNPN and CDR2 SVGIG (reference sequence). The CDR3 length is 17 residues. V shed 5 bases and J 1 base; nucleotides not matched to a gene: 7. The CDR3 DNA follows: TGTGCCTGGGGACTAGCGGGAGGGGATAGGGGCACAGATACGCAGTATTTT. Protein product: CAWGLAGGDRGTDTQYF.

The J gene is TRBJ1-2, the V gene TRBV29-1; D possibly corresponds to TRBD1 (6 bases). The V gene lost 6 bases and the J gene lost 4 bases, with 15 bases spanning the gap. CDR1 is SQVTM and CDR2 is ANQGSEA in the germline V gene. There are 13 residues in the CDR3. This chain's CDR3 is CSVPNRQAYGYTF. In DNA, the CDR3 is TGCAGCGTCCCAAACCGACAGGCCTATGGCTACACCTTC.

V is TRBV5-1 and J is TRBJ1-1; D not certain. V was trimmed by 4 bases and J by 1 base, leaving 11 bases between them. CDR1 SGHRS and CDR2 YFSETQ come from the germline V gene. The CDR3 covers 14 residues. This CDR3 reads CASSHPGWNTEAFF. The CDR3 DNA reads as TGCGCCAGCAGCCACCCCGGGTGGAACACTGAAGCTTTCTTT.

This chain joins TRBV4-1 and TRBJ2-5, with 7 bases fitting TRBD1. The CDR3 consists of 16 residues. The junction had 13 bases not matched to a gene; V was cut back by 4 bases and J by 5 bases. Germline CDR1 MGHRA, CDR2 YSYEKL. CDR3 loop: CASSLQGEPGWETQYF. The CDR3, as DNA: TGCGCCAGCAGCCTGCAGGGGGAGCCAGGATGGGAGACCCAGTACTTC.

V gene TRBV10-3 combines with J gene TRBJ1-2; 7 bases map to TRBD1. The germline V gene encodes CDR1 ENHRY and CDR2 SYGVKD. CDR3 length: 14 residues. Losses at the gene ends were 10 bases for V and 5 bases for J; bases not matched to a gene: 13. CDR3 DNA sequence: TGTGCCACGGCGGGACAGCAATCAATTTATGGCTACACCTTC. This sequence encodes CATAGQQSIYGYTF.

V and J are TRBV10-2 and TRBJ2-7; D may be TRBD2 (6 bases). V dropped 8 bases and J dropped 3 bases, with 14 bases sitting between them. CDR3 length: 13 residues. From germline, CDR1 is WSHSY and CDR2 SAAADI. The CDR3 sequence is CASGGATNYEQYF. The CDR3 coding sequence is TGCGCCAGCGGAGGGGCAACGAACTACGAGCAGTACTTC.

This chain uses TRBV10-3 with TRBJ2-5; 10 bases fit TRBD1. After removal of 8 bases from V and 5 bases from J, the junction contained 11 bases not matched to a gene. This CDR3 is 15 amino acids long. Germline CDR1 and CDR2: ENHRY and SYGVKD. The CDR3 coding sequence is TGTGCCATCGGTAGAGCGACAGGGGGCGATGAGACCCAGTACTTC. The encoded protein is CAIGRATGGDETQYF.

The chain links TRBV5-8 to TRBJ1-4; maybe TRBD1 (5 bases). V dropped 0 bases and J dropped 0 bases, with 9 bases sitting between them. Germline V gene sequence: CDR1 SGHTS, CDR2 YDEGEE. This CDR3 spans 16 amino acids. DNA of the CDR3: TGTGCCAGCAGCTTGGAGGGACGGACAACTAATGAAAAACTGTTTTTT. It yields the protein CASSLEGRTTNEKLFF.

The J gene is TRBJ1-1, the V gene TRBV7-9; 9 nucleotides align to TRBD1. The CDR3 extends over 14 amino acids. In germline, CDR1 is SEHNR, CDR2 FQNEAQ (reference sequence). V shed 4 bases and J 2 bases; nucleotides not matched to a gene: 2. CDR3 DNA sequence: TGTGCCAGCAGCTCGACAGGGGGAAACACTGAAGCTTTCTTT. This sequence encodes CASSSTGGNTEAFF. Together with reference TRBV7-9 and TRBJ1-1, the CDR3 gives the full variable domain: DTGVSQNPRHKITKRGQNVTFRCDPISEHNRLYWYRQTLGQGPEFLTYFQNEAQLEKSRLLSDRFSAERPKGSFSTLEIQRTEQGDSAMYLCASSSTGGNTEAFFGQGTRLTVV.

The gene calls are TRBV7-8 and TRBJ2-1; 9 bases match TRBD2. V shed 5 bases and J 3 bases; nucleotides not matched to a gene: 5. The CDR3 has 15 amino acids. Germline-derived CDR1 and CDR2 are SGHVS and FQNEAQ. For the CDR3, the DNA is TGTGCCAGCAGCGGCGGGAGGGTCAGCTACAATGAGCAGTTCTTC. Its protein is CASSGGRVSYNEQFF.

The rearrangement links TRBV6-1 to TRBJ2-3, with D possibly TRBD2 on 7 matching bases. The CDR3 runs to 15 residues. Trimming removed 7 bases at V and 0 bases at J, with 14 bases between. Germline V gene sequence: CDR1 MNHNS, CDR2 SASEGT. Written as DNA, the CDR3 is TGTGCCAGCACCGCTGGGGGGGGCAGCACAGATACGCAGTATTTT. Residues: CASTAGGGSTDTQYF.

The V call is TRBV29-1, the J call TRBJ2-1, with 12 positions matching TRBD2. The CDR3 has 18 amino acids. Germline V lookup: CDR1 SQVTM, CDR2 ANQGSEA. The V gene end was trimmed by 3 bases and the J gene end by 0 bases; junction bases not matched to a gene: 9. The CDR3 DNA reads TGCAGCGTTGATCCCGGGACTAGCGGGTTGAGCTCCTACAATGAGCAGTTCTTC. Amino acid sequence: CSVDPGTSGLSSYNEQFF.

The V gene is TRBV5-1, the J gene TRBJ2-3, with D possibly being TRBD2 (6 bases). With 4 bases removed from V and 3 bases from J, the gap between germline ends came to 15 bases. The length of the CDR3 is 15 residues. Germline CDR1 reads SGHRS; CDR2 reads YFSETQ. This CDR3 reads CASSPGNGGTDTQYF. For the CDR3, the DNA is TGCGCCAGCAGCCCAGGAAACGGGGGAACAGATACGCAGTATTTT. The full variable domain, completed using reference TRBV5-1 and TRBJ2-3, is KAGVTQTPRYLIKTRGQQVTLSCSPISGHRSVSWYQQTPGQGLQFLFEYFSETQRNKGNFPGRFSGRQFSNSRSEMNVSTLELGDSALYLCASSPGNGGTDTQYFGPGTRLTVL.

The rearrangement joins TRBV7-9 to TRBJ1-3; TRBD1 is a possible D gene (5 bases). Trimming pared 1 base from V and 4 bases from J, leaving 14 bases between. The germline CDR1 and CDR2 sequences are SEHNR and FQNEAQ (reference sequence). This CDR3 has 16 amino acids. The CDR3 protein is CASSLGGALAGNTIYF. DNA for the CDR3: TGTGCCAGCAGCTTAGGAGGGGCCCTGGCAGGAAACACCATATATTTT.

This clone has a handful of counts. V gene TRBV5-6 combines with J gene TRBJ1-5; D possibly corresponds to TRBD1 (5 bases). The CDR3 consists of 15 residues. V dropped 0 bases and J dropped 5 bases, with 12 bases sitting between them. The germline CDR1 and CDR2 sequences are SGHDT and YYEEEE. The CDR3 region has the DNA TGTGCCAGCAGCTTGGGGTTCAGGGAGGATCAGCCCCAGCATTTT. Its protein is CASSLGFREDQPQHF.

The rearrangement joins TRBV5-1 to TRBJ2-4, with D unresolved. The germline V and J ends were trimmed by 1 base and 0 bases, with 5 bases remaining between them. The CDR3 length is 14 residues. Germline CDR1 SGHRS, CDR2 YFSETQ. Here the CDR3 DNA reads TGCGCCAGCAGCTTGTCTGTAGCCAAAAACATTCAGTACTTC. Protein product: CASSLSVAKNIQYF.

This chain uses TRBV11-1 with TRBJ2-1; D unresolved. Germline V gene sequence: CDR1 SGHAT, CDR2 FQDESV (reference sequence). V shed 5 bases and J shed 1 base, with 12 bases lying between them. The CDR3 length is 15 residues. The DNA of the CDR3 is TGTGCCAGCAGCCCTCCGAGCTTTTCCTACAATGAGCAGTTCTTC. This sequence encodes CASSPPSFSYNEQFF.

Only one count was recorded for this clone. J is TRBJ2-7 and V is TRBV18, with D unresolved. Germline V CDR1 and CDR2: KGHSH, LQKENI. The CDR3 extends over 13 amino acids. V gave up 4 bases and J gave up 6 bases, with 13 bases separating them. CDR3: CASSLGNSREQYF. The CDR3 nucleotides are TGTGCCAGCTCACTAGGTAATAGCCGCGAGCAGTACTTC.

The table lists this clone with a few counts. This chain connects TRBV30 to TRBJ1-5; D not resolved. The CDR3 length is 13 residues. From germline, CDR1 is GTSNPN and CDR2 SVGIG (reference sequence). V was trimmed by 3 bases and J by 3 bases, leaving 9 bases between them. The CDR3 DNA reads TGTGCCTGGAGCGGGGAGGTCAATCAGCCCCAGCATTTT. Protein sequence: CAWSGEVNQPQHF.

This chain uses TRBV18 with TRBJ1-2; D is undetermined. The CDR3 consists of 14 residues. In germline, CDR1 is KGHSH, CDR2 LQKENI. The V end lost 6 bases, the J end lost 5 bases, and 16 bases lay between the germline ends. CDR3 DNA sequence: TGTGCCAGCTCGCGATCGGAAACGGAGTATGGCTACACCTTC. This gives the protein CASSRSETEYGYTF. The complete variable domain, with remaining parts taken from reference TRBV18 and TRBJ1-2, reads NAGVMQNPRHLVRRRGQEARLRCSPMKGHSHVYWYRQLPEEGLKFMVYLQKENIIDESGMPKERFSAEFPKEGPSILRIQQVVRGDSAAYFCASSRSETEYGYTFGSGTRLTVV.

The genes are TRBV18 and TRBJ2-6; D possibly matches TRBD1 or TRBD2 (6 bases each). Per the germline V gene, CDR1 is KGHSH and CDR2 is LQKENI. CDR3 length equals 16 residues. Trimming shortened V by 8 bases and J by 8 bases, and 22 bases separated the two germline ends. CDR3 in amino acids: CASRPTGALSTNVLTF. The DNA for the CDR3 is TGTGCCAGCAGACCAACGGGGGCTCTTAGTACCAACGTCCTGACTTTC.

The rearrangement uses TRBV5-6 and TRBJ2-4; no reliable D call. V gave up 1 base and J gave up 9 bases, with 5 bases separating them. CDR3 length: 11 residues. The germline V gene has CDR1 SGHDT and CDR2 YYEEEE. The CDR3 is CASSLSGIQYF. As DNA, the CDR3 is TGTGCCAGCAGCTTGTCGGGCATTCAGTACTTC. Drawing the rest from reference TRBV5-6 and TRBJ2-4, the complete variable domain is DAGVTQSPTHLIKTRGQQVTLRCSPKSGHDTVSWYQQALGQGPQFIFQYYEEEERQRGNFPDRFSGHQFPNYSSELNVNALLLGDSALYLCASSLSGIQYFGAGTRLSVL.

The chain links TRBV11-2 to TRBJ2-7, with 13 positions matching TRBD2. CDR1 SGHAT and CDR2 FQNNGV come from the germline V gene. The CDR3 has 16 amino acids. The junction had 11 bases not matched to a gene; V was cut back by 5 bases and J by 7 bases. The CDR3 sequence is CASSLVVGLAGDEQYF. In nucleotides, the CDR3 is TGTGCCAGCAGCCTCGTGGTTGGACTAGCGGGAGATGAGCAGTACTTC.